This T cell receptor delta chain derives from a study of γδ T cells in repeated Plasmodium falciparum infection. Unmatched junction bases numbered 14, after V lost 3 bases and J lost 0 bases. The CDR3 length is 18 residues. Germline V gene data show CDR1 as GEAIGNYY and CDR2 as EKD. TCRdb fed the multiplex PCR reads into CATT to redo clone calling. Of 90,000 to 95,000 delta-chain clones listed, over 0.9% are singletons. Bulk repertoires came from Vgamma9/Vdelta2+ or Vdelta2-negative gammadelta T cells flow-sorted from PBMC. This clone was detected many times. Other DNA sequences in this sample translate to the same CDR3.

Sequencing was performed on gamma-delta T cells from blood. The TCR was taken from a pool of human donors (malaria-infected and uninfected, not separated). V and J are TRDV2 and TRDJ1; 8 bases fit TRDD3. The CDR3 DNA reads TGTGCCTGTGACCCCCTGGGGGAGAAACCTAAGTACACCGATAAACTCATCTTT. Its translation is CACDPLGEKPKYTDKLIF.